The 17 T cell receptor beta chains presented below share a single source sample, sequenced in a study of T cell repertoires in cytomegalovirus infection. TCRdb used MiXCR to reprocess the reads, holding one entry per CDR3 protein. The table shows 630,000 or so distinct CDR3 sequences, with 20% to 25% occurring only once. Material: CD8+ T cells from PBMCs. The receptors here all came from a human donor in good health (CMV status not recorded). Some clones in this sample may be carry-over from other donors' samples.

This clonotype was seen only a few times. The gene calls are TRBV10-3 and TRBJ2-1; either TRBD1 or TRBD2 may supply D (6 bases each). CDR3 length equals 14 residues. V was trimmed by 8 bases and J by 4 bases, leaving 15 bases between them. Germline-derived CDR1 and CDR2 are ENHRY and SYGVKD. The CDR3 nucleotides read TGTGCCATCTTTGTCGGGGGCAAGTACAATGAGCAGTTCTTC. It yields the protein CAIFVGGKYNEQFF.

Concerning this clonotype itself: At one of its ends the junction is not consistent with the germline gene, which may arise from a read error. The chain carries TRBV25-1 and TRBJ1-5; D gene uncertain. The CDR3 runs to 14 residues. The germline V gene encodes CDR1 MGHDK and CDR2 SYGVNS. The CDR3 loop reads CASCEYGSNQPQHF. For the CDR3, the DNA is TGTGCCAGCTGTGAATATGGCAGCAATCAGCCCCAGCATTTT.

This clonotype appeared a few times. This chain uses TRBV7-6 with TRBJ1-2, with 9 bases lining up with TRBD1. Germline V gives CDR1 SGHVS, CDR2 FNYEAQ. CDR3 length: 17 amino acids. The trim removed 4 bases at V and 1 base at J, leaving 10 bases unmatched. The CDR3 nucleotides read TGTGCCAGCAGCTCCGCCGGGACAGGGACTTTTAACTATGGCTACACCTTC. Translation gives CASSSAGTGTFNYGYTF.

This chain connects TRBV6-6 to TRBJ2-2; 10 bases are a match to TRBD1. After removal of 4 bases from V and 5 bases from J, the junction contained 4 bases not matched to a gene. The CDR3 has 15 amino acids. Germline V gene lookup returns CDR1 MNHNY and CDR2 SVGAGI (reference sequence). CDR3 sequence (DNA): TGTGCCAGCAGTTCAGACAGGGGGCTAACCGGGGAGCTGTTTTTT. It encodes CASSSDRGLTGELFF.

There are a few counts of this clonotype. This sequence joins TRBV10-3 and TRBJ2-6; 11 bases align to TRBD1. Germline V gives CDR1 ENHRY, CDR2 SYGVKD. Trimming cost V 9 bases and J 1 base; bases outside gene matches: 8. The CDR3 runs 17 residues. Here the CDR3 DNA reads TGTGCCATTTTGGACAGGGGGCTCGAGTCTGGGGCCAACGTCCTGACTTTC. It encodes CAILDRGLESGANVLTF.

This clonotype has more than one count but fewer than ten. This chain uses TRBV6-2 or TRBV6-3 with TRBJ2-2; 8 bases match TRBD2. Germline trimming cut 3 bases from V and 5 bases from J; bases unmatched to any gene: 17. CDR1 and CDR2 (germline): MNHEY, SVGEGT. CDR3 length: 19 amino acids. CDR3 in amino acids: CASSYGSVFDGRETGELFF. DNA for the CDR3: TGTGCCAGCAGTTATGGGTCCGTATTCGACGGGAGGGAAACCGGGGAGCTGTTTTTT.

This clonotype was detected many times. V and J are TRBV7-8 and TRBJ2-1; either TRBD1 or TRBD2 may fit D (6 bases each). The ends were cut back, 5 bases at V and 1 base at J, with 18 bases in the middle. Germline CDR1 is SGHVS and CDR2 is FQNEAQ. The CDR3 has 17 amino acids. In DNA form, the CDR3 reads TGTGCCAGCAGCCTAGAGGGGGGCCTGGGGTCCTACAATGAGCAGTTCTTC. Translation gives CASSLEGGLGSYNEQFF.

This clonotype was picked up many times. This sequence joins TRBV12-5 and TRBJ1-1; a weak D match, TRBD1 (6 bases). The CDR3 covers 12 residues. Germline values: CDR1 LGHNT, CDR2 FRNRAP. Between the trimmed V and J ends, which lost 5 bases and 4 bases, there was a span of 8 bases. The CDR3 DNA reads TGTGCTAGTGGTACAGGGATCACTGAAGCTTTCTTT. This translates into CASGTGITEAFF.

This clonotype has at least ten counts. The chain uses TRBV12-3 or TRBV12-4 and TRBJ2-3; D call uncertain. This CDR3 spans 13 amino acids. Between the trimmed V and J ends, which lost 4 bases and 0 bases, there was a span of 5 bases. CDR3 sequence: CASSYGSTDTQYF. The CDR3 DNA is TGTGCCAGCAGTTACGGCAGCACAGATACGCAGTATTTT.

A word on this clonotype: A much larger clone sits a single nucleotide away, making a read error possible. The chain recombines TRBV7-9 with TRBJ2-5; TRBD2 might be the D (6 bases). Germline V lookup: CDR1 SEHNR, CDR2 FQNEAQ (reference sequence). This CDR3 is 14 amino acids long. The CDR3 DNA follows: TGTGCCAACAGCTTCCCGGGACTCCAAGAGACCCAGTACTTC. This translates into CANSFPGLQETQYF. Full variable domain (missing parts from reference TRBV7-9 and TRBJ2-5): DTGVSQNPRHKITKRGQNVTFRCDPISEHNRLYWYRQTLGQGPEFLTYFQNEAQLEKSRLLSDRFSAERPKGSFSTLEIQRTEQGDSAMYLCANSFPGLQETQYFGPGTRLLVL.

The CDR3 loop reads CASSPLLAREETQYF. DNA of the CDR3: TGTGCCAGCAGTCCCCTCCTTGCGAGGGAAGAGACCCAGTACTTC. The chain uses TRBV12-3 or TRBV12-4 and TRBJ2-5; D is perhaps TRBD2 (5 bases). The CDR3 is made up of 15 amino acids. V lost 5 bases and J lost 3, with 16 bases in between.

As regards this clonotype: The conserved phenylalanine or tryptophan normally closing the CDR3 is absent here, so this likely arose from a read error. The CDR3 is CSSQGESSYNEQFS. The CDR3 DNA sequence: TGTTCCAGCCAAGGGGAGAGCTCCTACAATGAGCAGTTCTCC. The chain combines TRBV7-9 with TRBJ2-1; TRBD1 or TRBD2 may be the D gene (5 bases each). This CDR3 spans 14 amino acids. Germline assignment: CDR1 SEHNR and CDR2 FQNEAQ (reference sequence).

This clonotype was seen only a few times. CDR3 in DNA: TGTGCCAGCAGCCCACCTGATGGACCCTACGAGCAGTACTTC. Translating it yields CASSPPDGPYEQYF. The chain combines TRBV7-6 with TRBJ2-7; D not resolved. This CDR3 has 14 residues. Looked up from germline, CDR1 is SGHVS and CDR2 is FNYEAQ. Trimming stripped 5 bases from V and 2 bases from J, with 13 bases between.

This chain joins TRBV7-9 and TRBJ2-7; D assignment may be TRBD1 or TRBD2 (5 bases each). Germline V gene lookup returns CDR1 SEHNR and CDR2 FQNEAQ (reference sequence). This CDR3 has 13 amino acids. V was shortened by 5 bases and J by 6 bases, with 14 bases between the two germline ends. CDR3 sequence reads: CASSPEGPPEQYF. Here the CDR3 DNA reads TGTGCCAGCAGCCCAGAGGGGCCCCCCGAGCAGTACTTC.

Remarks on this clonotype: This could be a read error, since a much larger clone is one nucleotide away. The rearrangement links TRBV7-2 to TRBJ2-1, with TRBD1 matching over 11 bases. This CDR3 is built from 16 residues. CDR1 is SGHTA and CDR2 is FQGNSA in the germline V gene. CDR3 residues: CASSLDPGQGEVEQIF. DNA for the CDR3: TGTGCCAGCAGCTTAGACCCGGGACAGGGGGAAGTTGAGCAGATCTTC.

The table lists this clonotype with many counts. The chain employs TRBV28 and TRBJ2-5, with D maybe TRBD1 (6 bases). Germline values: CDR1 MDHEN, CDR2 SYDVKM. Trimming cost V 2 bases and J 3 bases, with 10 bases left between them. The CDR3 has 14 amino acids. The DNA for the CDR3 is TGTGCCAGCAGTTTACAGGGGAGAGAAGAGACCCAGTACTTC. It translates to CASSLQGREETQYF.

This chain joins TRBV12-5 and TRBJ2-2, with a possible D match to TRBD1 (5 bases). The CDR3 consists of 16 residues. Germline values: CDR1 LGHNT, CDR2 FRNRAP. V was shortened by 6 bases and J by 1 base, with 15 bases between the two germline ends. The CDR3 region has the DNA TGTGCTAGTGGCTCCGACAGCTCGGTGAACACCGGGGAGCTGTTTTTT. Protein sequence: CASGSDSSVNTGELFF. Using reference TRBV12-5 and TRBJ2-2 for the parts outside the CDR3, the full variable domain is DARVTQTPRHKVTEMGQEVTMRCQPILGHNTVFWYRQTMMQGLELLAYFRNRAPLDDSGMPKDRFSAEMPDATLATLKIQPSEPRDSAVYFCASGSDSSVNTGELFFGEGSRLTVL.